This T cell receptor beta chain was captured by sequencing in a study of T cell responses to AZD1222 COVID-19 vaccine. Trimming removed 3 bases from V and 4 bases from J, with 13 bases in between. The length of the CDR3 is 15 residues. Looked up from germline, CDR1 is LNHDA and CDR2 is SQIVND (reference sequence). Notes on this clone: The antigen is not known.

Study-wide results and limits: Only 5 or 6 AZD1222 recipients were seropositive at baseline. Repertoire sampling happened only post peak T cell response.

Sequencing used immunoSEQ multiplex PCR; TCRdb keeps in-frame clones, though not all of them. Of roughly 180,000 clones listed, just over 90% are singletons. Doses given second, at about 4 or about 12 weeks, were pooled. Material: peripheral blood, obtained 28 days after the second AZD1222 dose. This TCR was sampled from an adult who received the AZD1222 COVID-19 vaccine. This sequence joins TRBV19 and TRBJ2-1; no clear D gene. The CDR3: CASSIVPRSYNEQFF. CDR3 in DNA: TGTGCCAGTAGTATTGTCCCTCGTTCTTACAATGAGCAGTTCTTC.